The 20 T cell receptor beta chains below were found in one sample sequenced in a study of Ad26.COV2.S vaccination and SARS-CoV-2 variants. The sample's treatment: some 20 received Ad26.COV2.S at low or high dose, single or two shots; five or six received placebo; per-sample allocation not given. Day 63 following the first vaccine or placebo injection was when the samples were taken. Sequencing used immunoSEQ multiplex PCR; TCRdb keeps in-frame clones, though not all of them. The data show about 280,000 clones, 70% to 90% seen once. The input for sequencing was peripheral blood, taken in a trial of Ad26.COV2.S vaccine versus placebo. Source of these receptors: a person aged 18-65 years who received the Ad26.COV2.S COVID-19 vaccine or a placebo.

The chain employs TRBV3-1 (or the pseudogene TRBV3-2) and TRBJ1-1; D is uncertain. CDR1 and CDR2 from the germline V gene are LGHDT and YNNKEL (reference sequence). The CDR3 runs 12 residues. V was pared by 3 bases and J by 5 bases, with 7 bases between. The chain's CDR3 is CASSHRLTEAFF. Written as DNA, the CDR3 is TGTGCCAGCAGCCACCGGTTGACTGAAGCTTTCTTT.

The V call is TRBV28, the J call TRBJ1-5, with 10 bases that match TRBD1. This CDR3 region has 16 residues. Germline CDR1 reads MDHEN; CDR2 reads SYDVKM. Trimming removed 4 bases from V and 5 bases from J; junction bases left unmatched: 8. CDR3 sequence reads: CASSSSRQGAYQPQHF. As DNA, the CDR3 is TGTGCCAGCAGTTCTTCCCGACAGGGGGCCTATCAGCCCCAGCATTTT.

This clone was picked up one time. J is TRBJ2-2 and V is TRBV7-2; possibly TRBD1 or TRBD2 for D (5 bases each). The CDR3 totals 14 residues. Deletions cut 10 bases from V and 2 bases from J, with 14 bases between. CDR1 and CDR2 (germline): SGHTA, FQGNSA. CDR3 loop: CAISRDANTGELFF. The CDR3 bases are TGTGCCATAAGTAGGGACGCAAACACCGGGGAGCTGTTTTTT.

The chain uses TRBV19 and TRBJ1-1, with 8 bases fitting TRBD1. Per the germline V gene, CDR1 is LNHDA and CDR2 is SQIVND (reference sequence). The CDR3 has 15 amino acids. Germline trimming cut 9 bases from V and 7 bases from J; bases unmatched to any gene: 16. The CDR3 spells CASKQGVISAGEAFF. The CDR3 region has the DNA TGTGCCAGCAAACAGGGGGTCATCTCAGCAGGTGAAGCTTTCTTT.

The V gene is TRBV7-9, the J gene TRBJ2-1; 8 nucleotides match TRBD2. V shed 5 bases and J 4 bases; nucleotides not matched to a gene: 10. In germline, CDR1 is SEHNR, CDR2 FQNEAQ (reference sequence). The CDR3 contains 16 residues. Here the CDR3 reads CASSPKGREAYNEQFF. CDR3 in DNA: TGTGCCAGCAGCCCGAAGGGGCGGGAGGCGTACAATGAGCAGTTCTTC.

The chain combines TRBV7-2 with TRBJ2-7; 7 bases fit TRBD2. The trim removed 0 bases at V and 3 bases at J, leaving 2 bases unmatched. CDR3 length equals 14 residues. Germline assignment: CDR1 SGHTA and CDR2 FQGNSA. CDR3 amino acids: CASSLARGDYEQYF. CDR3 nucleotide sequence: TGTGCCAGCAGCTTAGCACGGGGGGACTACGAGCAGTACTTC.

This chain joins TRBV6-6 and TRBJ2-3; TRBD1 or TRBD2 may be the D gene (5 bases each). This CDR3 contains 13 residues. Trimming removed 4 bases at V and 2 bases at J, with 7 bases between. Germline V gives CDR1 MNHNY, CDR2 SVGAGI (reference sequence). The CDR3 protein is CASSSGPTDTQYF. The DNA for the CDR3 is TGTGCCAGCAGTTCGGGACCCACAGATACGCAGTATTTT.

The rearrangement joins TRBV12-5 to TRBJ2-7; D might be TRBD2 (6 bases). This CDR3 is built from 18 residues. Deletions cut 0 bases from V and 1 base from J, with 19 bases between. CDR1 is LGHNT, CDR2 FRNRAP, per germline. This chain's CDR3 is CASGLVLFPGETSYEQYF. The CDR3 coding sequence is TGTGCTAGTGGTTTGGTACTCTTCCCGGGGGAGACTTCCTACGAGCAGTACTTC.

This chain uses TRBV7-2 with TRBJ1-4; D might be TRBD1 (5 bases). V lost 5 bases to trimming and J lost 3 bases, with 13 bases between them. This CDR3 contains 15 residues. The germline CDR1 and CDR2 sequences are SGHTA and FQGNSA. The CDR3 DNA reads TGTGCCAGCAGCCCCGAGGGCAGGGCTAATGAAAAACTGTTTTTT. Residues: CASSPEGRANEKLFF.

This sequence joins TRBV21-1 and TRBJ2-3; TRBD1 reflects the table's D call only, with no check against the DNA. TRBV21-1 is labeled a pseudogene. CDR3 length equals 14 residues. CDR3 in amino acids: CDNLGQVPTDTQYF. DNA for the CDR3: TGTGACAACCTAGGACAGGTGCCCACAGATACGCAGTATTTT.

The CDR3 reads CASSPSGAPYGYTF. The CDR3 DNA sequence: TGTGCCAGCAGCCCCTCGGGGGCCCCCTATGGCTACACCTTC. The chain combines TRBV7-2 with TRBJ1-2; D perhaps matches TRBD1 (6 bases). Germline loops: CDR1 SGHTA, CDR2 FQGNSA. The CDR3 length is 14 residues. The germline V and J ends were trimmed by 5 bases and 4 bases, with 14 bases remaining between them. Full variable domain (remainder filled in from reference TRBV7-2 and TRBJ1-2): GAGVSQSPSNKVTEKGKDVELRCDPISGHTALYWYRQSLGQGLEFLIYFQGNSAPDKSGLPSDRFSAERTGGSVSTLTIQRTQQEDSAVYLCASSPSGAPYGYTFGSGTRLTVV.

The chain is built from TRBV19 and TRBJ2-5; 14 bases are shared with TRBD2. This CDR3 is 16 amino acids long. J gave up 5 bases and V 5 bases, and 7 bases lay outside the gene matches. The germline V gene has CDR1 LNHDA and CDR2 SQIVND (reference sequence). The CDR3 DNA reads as TGTGCCAGTAGTCTCGGGACTAGCGGGGGTGTGGAGACCCAGTACTTC. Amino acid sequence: CASSLGTSGGVETQYF.

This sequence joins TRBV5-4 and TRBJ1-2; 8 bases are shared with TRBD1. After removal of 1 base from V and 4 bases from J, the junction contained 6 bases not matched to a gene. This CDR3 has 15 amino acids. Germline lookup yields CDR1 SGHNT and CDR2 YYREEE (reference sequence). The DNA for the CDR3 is TGTGCCAGCAGCTTGCCCCAGGACAGGGTCTATGGCTACACCTTC. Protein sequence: CASSLPQDRVYGYTF.

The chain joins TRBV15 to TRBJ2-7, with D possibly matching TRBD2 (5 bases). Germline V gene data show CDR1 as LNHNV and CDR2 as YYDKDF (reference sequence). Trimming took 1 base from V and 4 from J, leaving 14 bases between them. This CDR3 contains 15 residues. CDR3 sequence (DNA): TGTGCCACCAGCAGAGTTATAGGGCCGGGATACGAGCAGTACTTC. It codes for CATSRVIGPGYEQYF.

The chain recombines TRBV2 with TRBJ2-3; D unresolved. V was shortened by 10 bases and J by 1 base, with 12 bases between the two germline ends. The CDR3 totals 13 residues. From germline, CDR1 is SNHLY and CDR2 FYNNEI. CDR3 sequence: CAIRRGGTDTQYF. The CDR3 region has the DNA TGTGCCATCAGGCGAGGTGGCACAGATACGCAGTATTTT.

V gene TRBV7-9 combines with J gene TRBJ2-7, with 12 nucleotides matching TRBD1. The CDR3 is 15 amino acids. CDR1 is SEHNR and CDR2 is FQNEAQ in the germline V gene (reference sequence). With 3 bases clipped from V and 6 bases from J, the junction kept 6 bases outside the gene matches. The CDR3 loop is CASSFAGTGGGEQYF. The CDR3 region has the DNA TGTGCCAGCAGCTTTGCAGGGACAGGGGGCGGCGAGCAGTACTTC.

CDR3 nucleotide sequence: TGTGCCAGCAGCCAAGAAATGGCAGCCGGGGGAACTGAAGCTTTCTTT. Its protein product is CASSQEMAAGGTEAFF. The chain couples TRBV3-1 (or the pseudogene TRBV3-2) to TRBJ1-1, with D possibly TRBD1 on 5 matching bases. The V gene lost 0 bases and the J gene lost 5 bases, with 16 bases spanning the gap. CDR1 is LGHDT and CDR2 is YNNKEL in the germline V gene (reference sequence). CDR3 size: 16 residues.

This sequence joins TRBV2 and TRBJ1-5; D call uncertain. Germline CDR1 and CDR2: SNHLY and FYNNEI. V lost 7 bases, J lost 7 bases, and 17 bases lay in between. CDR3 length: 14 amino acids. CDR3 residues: CASIAGPLGQPQHF. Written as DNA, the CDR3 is TGTGCCAGCATAGCGGGTCCCCTGGGGCAGCCCCAGCATTTT.

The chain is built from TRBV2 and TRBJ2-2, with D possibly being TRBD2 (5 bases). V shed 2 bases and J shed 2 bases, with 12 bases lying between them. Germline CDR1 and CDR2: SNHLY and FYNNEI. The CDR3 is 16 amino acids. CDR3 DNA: TGTGCCAGCAGTGAACGGAGGACCTTAAACACCGGGGAGCTGTTTTTT. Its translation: CASSERRTLNTGELFF. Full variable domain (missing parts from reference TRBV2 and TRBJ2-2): EPEVTQTPSHQVTQMGQEVILRCVPISNHLYFYWYRQILGQKVEFLVSFYNNEISEKSEIFDDQFSVERPDGSNFTLKIRSTKLEDSAMYFCASSERRTLNTGELFFGEGSRLTVL.

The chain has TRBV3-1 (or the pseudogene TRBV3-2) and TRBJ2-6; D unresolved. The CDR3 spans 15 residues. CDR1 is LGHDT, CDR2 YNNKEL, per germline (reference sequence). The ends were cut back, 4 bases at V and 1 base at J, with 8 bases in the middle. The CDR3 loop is CASSLDLSGANVLTF. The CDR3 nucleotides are TGTGCCAGCAGCCTTGATTTGTCTGGGGCCAACGTCCTGACTTTC.